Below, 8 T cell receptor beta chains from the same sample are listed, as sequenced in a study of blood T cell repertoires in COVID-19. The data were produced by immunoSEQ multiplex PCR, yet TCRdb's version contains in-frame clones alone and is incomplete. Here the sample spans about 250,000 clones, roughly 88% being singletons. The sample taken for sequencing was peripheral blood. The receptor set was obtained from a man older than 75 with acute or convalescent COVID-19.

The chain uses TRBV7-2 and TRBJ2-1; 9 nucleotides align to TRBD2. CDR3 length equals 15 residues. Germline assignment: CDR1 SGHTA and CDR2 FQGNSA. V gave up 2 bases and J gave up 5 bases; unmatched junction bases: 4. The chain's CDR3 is CASSLPGTSHNEQFF. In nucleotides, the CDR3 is TGTGCCAGCAGCTTACCGGGGACTAGCCACAATGAGCAGTTCTTC.

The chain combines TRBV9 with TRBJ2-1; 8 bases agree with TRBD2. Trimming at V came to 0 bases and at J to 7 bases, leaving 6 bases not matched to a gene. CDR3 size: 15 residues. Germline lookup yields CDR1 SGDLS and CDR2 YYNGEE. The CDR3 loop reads CASSVAGGPGNEQFF. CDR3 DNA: TGTGCCAGCAGCGTAGCGGGAGGGCCGGGGAATGAGCAGTTCTTC.

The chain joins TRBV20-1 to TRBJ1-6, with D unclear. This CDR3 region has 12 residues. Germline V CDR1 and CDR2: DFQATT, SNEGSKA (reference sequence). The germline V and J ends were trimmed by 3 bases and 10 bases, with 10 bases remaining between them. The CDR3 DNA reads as TGCAGTGCTAGTCTGTTTCGGTCACCCCTCCACTTT. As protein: CSASLFRSPLHF.

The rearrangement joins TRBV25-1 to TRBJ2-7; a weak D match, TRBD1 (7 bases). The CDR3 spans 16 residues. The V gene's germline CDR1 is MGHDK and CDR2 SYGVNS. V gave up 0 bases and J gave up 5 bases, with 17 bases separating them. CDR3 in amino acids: CASSEYRAGGTDEQYF. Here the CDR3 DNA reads TGTGCCAGCAGTGAATATCGCGCAGGGGGGACTGACGAGCAGTACTTC.

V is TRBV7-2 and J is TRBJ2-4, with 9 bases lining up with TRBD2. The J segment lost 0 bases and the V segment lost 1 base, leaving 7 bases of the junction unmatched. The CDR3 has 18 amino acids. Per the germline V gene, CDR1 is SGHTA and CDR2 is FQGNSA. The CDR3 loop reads CASSLGRLAAEAKNIQYF. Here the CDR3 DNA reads TGTGCCAGCAGCTTAGGACGACTAGCGGCCGAAGCCAAAAACATTCAGTACTTC.

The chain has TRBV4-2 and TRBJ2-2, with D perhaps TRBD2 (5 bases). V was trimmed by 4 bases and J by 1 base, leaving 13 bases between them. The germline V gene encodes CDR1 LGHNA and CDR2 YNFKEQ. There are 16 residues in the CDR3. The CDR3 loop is CASSPLARGNTGELFF. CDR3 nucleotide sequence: TGTGCCAGCAGCCCCCTAGCTCGGGGGAACACCGGGGAGCTGTTTTTT.

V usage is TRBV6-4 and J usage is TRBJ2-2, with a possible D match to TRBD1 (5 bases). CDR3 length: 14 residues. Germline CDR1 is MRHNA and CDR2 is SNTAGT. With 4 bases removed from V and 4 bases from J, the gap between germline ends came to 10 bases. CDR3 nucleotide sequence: TGTGCCAGCAGTGGACAGAGTAGCACCGGGGAGCTGTTTTTT. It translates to CASSGQSSTGELFF.

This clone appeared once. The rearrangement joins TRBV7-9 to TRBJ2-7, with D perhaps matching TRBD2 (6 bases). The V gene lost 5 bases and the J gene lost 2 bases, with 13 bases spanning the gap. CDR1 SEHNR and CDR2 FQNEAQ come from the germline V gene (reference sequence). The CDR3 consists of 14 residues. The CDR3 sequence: CASSPWDSPYEQYF. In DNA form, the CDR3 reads TGTGCCAGCAGCCCCTGGGACTCCCCCTACGAGCAGTACTTC.